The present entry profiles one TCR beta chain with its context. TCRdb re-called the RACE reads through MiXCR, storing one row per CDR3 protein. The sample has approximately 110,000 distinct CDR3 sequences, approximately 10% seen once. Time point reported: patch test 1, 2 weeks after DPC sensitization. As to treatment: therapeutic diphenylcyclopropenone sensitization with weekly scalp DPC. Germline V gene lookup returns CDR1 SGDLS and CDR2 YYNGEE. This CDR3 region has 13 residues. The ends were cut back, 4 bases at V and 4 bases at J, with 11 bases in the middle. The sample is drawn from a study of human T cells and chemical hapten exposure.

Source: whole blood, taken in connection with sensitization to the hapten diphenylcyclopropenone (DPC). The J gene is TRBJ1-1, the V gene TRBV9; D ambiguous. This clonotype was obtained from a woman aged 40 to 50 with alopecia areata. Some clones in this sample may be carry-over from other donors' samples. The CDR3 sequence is CASSPSPVTEAFF. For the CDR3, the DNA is TGTGCCAGCAGCCCCAGCCCAGTCACTGAAGCTTTCTTT. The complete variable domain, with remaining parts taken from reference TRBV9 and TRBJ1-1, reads DSGVTQTPKHLITATGQRVTLRCSPRSGDLSVYWYQQSLDQGLQFLIQYYNGEERAKGNILERFSAQQFPDLHSELNLSSLELGDSALYFCASSPSPVTEAFFGQGTRLTVV.